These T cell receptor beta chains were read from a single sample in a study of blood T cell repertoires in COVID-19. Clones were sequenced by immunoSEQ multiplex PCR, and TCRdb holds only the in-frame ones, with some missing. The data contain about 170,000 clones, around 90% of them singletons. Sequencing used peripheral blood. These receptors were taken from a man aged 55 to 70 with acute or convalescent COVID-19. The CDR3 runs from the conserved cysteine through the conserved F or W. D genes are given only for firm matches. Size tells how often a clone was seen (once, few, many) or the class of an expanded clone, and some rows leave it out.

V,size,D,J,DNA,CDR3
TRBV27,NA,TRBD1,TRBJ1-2,TGTGCCAGCAGTTGGACAGGGGCCTCCTATGGCTACACCTTC,CASSWTGASYGYTF
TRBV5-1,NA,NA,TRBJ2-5,TGCGCCAGCAGCTTGGTGGAGCAGGGAGAGACCCAGTACTTC,CASSLVEQGETQYF
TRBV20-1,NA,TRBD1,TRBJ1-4,TGCAGTGCTAGTTCATACGGGACAGCCAAGGAAAAACTGTTTTTT,CSASSYGTAKEKLFF
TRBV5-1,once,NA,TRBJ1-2,TGCGCCAGCAGCTTAAGGACAGAAAACTATGGCTACACCTTC,CASSLRTENYGYTF
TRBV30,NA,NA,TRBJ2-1,TGTGCCTGGCTCAGAGGAGTGGGCAATGAGCAGTTCTTC,CAWLRGVGNEQFF
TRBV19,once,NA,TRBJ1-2,TGTGCCAGTAGTATGCTAGGGGCCTACACCTTC,CASSMLGAYTF
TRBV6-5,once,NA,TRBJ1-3,TGTGCCAGCAGCCGTTTAAACACCATATATTTT,CASSRLNTIYF
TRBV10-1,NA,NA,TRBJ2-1,TGCGCCAGCAGCCTTGGAGGCGGCCCGTACAATGAGCAGTTCTTC,CASSLGGGPYNEQFF
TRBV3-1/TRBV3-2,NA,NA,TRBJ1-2,TGTGCCAGCAGCCTAGCACGGGGTAGCTATGGCTACACCTTC,CASSLARGSYGYTF
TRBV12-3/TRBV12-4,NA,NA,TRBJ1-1,TGTGCCAGCAGTCACAGGGTCACTGAAGCTTTCTTT,CASSHRVTEAFF
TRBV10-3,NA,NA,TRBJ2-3,TGTGCCATCAGATCGACAGGACCTAGCACAGATACGCAGTATTTT,CAIRSTGPSTDTQYF
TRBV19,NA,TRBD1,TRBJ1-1,TGTGCCAGTAGTAGGGGACAGGGGGTAGCTTTCTTT,CASSRGQGVAFF
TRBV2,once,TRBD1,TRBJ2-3,TGTGCCATACAAAAGGGGGCACGGACAGATACGCAGTATTTT,CAIQKGARTDTQYF
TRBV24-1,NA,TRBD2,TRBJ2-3,TGTGCCACCAGGCAAGGGCTAGCGGGAGTGGCGGATACGCAGTATTTT,CATRQGLAGVADTQYF
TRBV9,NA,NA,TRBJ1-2,TGTGCCAGCTCCTCCGACTATGGCTACACCTTC,CASSSDYGYTF
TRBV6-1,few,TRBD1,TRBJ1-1,TGTGCCAGCAGTGAGTCTCCTACAGGGGGCGTGGGAGCTTTCTTT,CASSESPTGGVGAFF
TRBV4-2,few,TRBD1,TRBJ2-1,TGTGCCAGCAGCCCGGGACAGGGGGCTTGGGATGAGCAGTTCTTC,CASSPGQGAWDEQFF
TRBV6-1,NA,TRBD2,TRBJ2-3,TGTGCCAGCAGTGAATCTCGTAGCGGGAGGTGGGCAGATACGCAGTATTTT,CASSESRSGRWADTQYF
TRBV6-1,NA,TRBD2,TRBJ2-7,TGTGCCAGCAGTGCTACCACTAGCGGGAGGTTCTACGAGCAGTACTTC,CASSATTSGRFYEQYF
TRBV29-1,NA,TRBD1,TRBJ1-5,TGCAGCGTAAGTTACGCACAGGGGGCAGCTCAGCCCCAGCATTTT,CSVSYAQGAAQPQHF
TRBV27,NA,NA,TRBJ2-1,TGTGCCAGCAGTTTGATGACAGGACTGAACAATGAGCAGTTCTTC,CASSLMTGLNNEQFF
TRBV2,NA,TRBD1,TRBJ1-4,TGTGCCAGCAGTCCGGACAGGGACGTGGAAAAACTGTTTTTT,CASSPDRDVEKLFF
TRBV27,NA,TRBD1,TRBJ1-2,TGTGCCAGCAGTTCCTTACTGGGACAGGTGGACTATGGCTACACCTTC,CASSSLLGQVDYGYTF
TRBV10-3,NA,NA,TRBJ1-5,TGTGCCACTATGGGGGCCGGCAATCAGCCCCAGCATTTT,CATMGAGNQPQHF
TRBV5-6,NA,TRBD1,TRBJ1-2,TGTGCCAGCAGTCTAGGGGTGACAGGGAAAGCTAACTATGGCTACACCTTC,CASSLGVTGKANYGYTF
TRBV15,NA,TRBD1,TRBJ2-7,TGTGCCACCAGCAGAGCTAGGACAGGGAACGAGCAGTACTTC,CATSRARTGNEQYF
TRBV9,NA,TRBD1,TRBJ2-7,TGTGCCAGCAGCGTAGGGACAGGGTCAGCCTACGAGCAGTACTTC,CASSVGTGSAYEQYF
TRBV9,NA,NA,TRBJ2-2,TGTGCCAGCAGCCTTCAGGGTGGGCCTACCGGGGAGCTGTTTTTT,CASSLQGGPTGELFF
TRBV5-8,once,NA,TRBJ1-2,TGTGCCAGCAGCCGGCTTGCCGGGGTAGCTAACTATGGCTACACCTTC,CASSRLAGVANYGYTF
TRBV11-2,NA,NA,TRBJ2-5,TGTGCCAGCAGCCCCCGAGGGGGTTGGTACTTC,CASSPRGGWYF
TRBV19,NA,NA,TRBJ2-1,TGTGCCAGTAGTGGAGGGACCCACTACAATGAGCAGTTCTTC,CASSGGTHYNEQFF
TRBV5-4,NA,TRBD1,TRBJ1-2,TGTGCCAGCAGCTCACCGGGACAGAACTATGGCTACACCTTC,CASSSPGQNYGYTF
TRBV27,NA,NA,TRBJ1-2,TGTGCCAGCAGTTTAATCGGTCTCTATGGCTACACCTTC,CASSLIGLYGYTF
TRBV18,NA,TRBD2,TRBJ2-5,TGTGCCAGCTCACCGGAGGGACTAGCGGAGACCCAGTACTTC,CASSPEGLAETQYF
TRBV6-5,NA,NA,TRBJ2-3,TGTGCCACCCAGACTGGGGATACGCAGTATTTT,CATQTGDTQYF
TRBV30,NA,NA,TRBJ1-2,TGTGCCTGGAGTCTAGACAGAATCAGCTACACCTTC,CAWSLDRISYTF
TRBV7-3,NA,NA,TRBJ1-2,TGTGCCAGCAGCTTAGACAGCAACTATGGCTACACCTTC,CASSLDSNYGYTF
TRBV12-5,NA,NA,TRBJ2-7,TGTGCTAGTGGTTTGGGCTACCTCGGAGCAGAATCCTACGAGCAGTACTTC,CASGLGYLGAESYEQYF
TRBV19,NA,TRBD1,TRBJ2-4,TGTGCCAGTAGTATGGCCGACAGGGGATTTCAGTACTTC,CASSMADRGFQYF
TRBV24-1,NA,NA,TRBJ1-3,TGTGCCACCCCGGTCCGCCCTTGCCTCTCTGGAAACACCATATATTTT,CATPVRPCLSGNTIYF
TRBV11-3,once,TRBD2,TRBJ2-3,TGTGCCAGCAGCCCGAGCGGGAGGGGCGATACGCAGTATTTT,CASSPSGRGDTQYF
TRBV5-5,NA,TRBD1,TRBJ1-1,TGTGCCAGCAGCTTGGATGGGACAGGGATCTCTGAAGCTTTCTTT,CASSLDGTGISEAFF
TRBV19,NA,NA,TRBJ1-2,TGTGCCAGTACCCCTTCGAGGCCGGACTCTTATGGCTACACCTTC,CASTPSRPDSYGYTF
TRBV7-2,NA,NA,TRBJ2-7,TGTGCCAGCAGCTTTCGGGGGACGTCCTACGAGCAGTACTTC,CASSFRGTSYEQYF
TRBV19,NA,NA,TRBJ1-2,TGTGCCAGTAGTATAGCCCAACAGGGCTACTATGGCTACACCTTC,CASSIAQQGYYGYTF
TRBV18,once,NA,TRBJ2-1,TGTGCCAGCTCACGGACTATAGACAGGGTTGGGTACAATGAGCAGTTCTTC,CASSRTIDRVGYNEQFF